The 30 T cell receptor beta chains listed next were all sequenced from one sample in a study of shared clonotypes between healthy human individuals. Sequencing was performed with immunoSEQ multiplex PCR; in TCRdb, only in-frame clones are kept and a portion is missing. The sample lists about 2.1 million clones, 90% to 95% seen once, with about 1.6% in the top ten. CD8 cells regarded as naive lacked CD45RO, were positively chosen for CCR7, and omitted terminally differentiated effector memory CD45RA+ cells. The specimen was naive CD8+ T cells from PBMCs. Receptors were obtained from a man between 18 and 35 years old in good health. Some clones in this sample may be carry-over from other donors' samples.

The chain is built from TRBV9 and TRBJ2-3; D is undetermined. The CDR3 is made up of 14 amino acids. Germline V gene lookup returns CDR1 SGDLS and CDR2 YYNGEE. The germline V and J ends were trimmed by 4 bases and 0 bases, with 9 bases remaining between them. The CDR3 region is CASSPSASTDTQYF. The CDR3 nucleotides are TGTGCCAGCAGCCCAAGTGCTAGCACAGATACGCAGTATTTT.

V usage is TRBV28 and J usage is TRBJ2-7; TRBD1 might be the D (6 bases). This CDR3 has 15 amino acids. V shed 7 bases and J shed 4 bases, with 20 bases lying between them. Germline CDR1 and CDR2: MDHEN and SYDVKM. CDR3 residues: CASTFIKGGRYEQYF. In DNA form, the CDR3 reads TGTGCCAGCACCTTCATAAAAGGGGGTCGTTACGAGCAGTACTTC.

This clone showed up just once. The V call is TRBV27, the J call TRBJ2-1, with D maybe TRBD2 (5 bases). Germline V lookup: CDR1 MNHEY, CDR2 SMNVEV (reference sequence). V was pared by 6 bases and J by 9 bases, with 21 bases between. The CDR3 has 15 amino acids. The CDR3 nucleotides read TGTGCCAGCAGAACAACTAGTATTGGTTTGCTTGAGCAGTTCTTC. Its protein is CASRTTSIGLLEQFF.

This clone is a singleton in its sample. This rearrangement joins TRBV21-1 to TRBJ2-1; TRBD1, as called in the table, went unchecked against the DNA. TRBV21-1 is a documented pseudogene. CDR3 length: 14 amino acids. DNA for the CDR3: TGTGCCAGCAGCAAAGATGCCAGGGGGGATGAGCAGTTCTTC. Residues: CASSKDARGDEQFF.

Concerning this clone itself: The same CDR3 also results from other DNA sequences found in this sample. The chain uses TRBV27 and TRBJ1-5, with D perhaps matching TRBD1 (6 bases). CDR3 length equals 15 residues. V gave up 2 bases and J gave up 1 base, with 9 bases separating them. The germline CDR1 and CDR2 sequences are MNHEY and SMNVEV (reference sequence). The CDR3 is CASSLGGGSNQPQHF. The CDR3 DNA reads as TGTGCCAGCAGTTTAGGGGGCGGGAGCAATCAGCCCCAGCATTTT.

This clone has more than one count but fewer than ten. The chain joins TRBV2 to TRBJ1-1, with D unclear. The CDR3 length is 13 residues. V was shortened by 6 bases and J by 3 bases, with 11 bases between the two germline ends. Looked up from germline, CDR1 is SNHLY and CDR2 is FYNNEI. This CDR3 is CASSSGPYTEAFF. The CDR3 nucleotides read TGTGCCAGCAGCTCCGGCCCGTACACTGAAGCTTTCTTT.

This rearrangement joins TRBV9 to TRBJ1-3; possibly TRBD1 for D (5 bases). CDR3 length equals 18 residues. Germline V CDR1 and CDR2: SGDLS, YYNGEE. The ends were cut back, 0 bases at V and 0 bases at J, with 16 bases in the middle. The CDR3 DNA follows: TGTGCCAGCAGCGTAGGGAGGGACGCAGGCCGCTCTGGAAACACCATATATTTT. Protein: CASSVGRDAGRSGNTIYF.

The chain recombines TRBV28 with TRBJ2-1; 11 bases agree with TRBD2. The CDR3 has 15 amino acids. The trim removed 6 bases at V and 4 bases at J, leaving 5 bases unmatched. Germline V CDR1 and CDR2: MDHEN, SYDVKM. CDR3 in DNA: TGTGCCAGCAGGAAGACTAGCGGGATGTACAATGAGCAGTTCTTC. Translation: CASRKTSGMYNEQFF. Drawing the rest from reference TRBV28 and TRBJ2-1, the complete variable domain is DVKVTQSSRYLVKRTGEKVFLECVQDMDHENMFWYRQDPGLGLRLIYFSYDVKMKEKGDIPEGYSVSREKKERFSLILESASTNQTSMYLCASRKTSGMYNEQFFGPGTRLTVL.

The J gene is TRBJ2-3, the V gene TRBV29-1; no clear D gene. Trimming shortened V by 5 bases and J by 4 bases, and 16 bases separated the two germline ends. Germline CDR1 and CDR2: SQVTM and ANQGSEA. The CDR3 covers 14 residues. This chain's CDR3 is CSVYGSYGSDTQYF. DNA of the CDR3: TGCAGCGTTTACGGTTCGTATGGGTCAGATACGCAGTATTTT.

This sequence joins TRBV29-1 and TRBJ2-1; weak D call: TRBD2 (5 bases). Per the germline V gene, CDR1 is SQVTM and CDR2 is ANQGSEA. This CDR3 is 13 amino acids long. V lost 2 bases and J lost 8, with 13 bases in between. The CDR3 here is CSVEIFAGHEQFF. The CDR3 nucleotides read TGCAGCGTTGAAATTTTTGCGGGCCATGAGCAGTTCTTC.

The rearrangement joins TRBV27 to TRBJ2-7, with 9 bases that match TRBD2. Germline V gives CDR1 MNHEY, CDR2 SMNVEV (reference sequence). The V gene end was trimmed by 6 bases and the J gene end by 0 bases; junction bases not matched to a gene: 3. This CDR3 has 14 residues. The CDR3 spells CASRAGGSSYEQYF. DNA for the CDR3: TGTGCCAGCAGAGCGGGAGGTTCCTCCTACGAGCAGTACTTC.

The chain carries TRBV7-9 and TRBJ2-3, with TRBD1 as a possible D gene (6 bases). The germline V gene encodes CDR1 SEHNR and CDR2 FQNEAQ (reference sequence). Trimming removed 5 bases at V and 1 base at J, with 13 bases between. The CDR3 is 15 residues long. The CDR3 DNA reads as TGTGCCAGCAGCCCGGCGGCAGGGGGCACAGATACGCAGTATTTT. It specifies CASSPAAGGTDTQYF.

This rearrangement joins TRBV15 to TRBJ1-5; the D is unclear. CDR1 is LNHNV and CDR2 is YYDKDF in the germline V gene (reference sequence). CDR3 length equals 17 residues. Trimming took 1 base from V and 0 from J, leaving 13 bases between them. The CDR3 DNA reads TGTGCCACCAGCAGAGGGAGGATACCCTATAGCAATCAGCCCCAGCATTTT. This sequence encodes CATSRGRIPYSNQPQHF. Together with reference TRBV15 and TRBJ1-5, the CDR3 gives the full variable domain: DAMVIQNPRYQVTQFGKPVTLSCSQTLNHNVMYWYQQKSSQAPKLLFHYYDKDFNNEADTPDNFQSRRPNTSFCFLDIRSPGLGDTAMYLCATSRGRIPYSNQPQHFGDGTRLSIL.

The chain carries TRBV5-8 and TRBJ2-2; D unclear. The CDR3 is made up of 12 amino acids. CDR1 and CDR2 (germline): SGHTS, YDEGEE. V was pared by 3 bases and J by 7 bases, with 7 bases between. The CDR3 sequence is CASSSQLGELFF. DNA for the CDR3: TGTGCCAGCAGCTCCCAGCTCGGGGAGCTGTTTTTT.

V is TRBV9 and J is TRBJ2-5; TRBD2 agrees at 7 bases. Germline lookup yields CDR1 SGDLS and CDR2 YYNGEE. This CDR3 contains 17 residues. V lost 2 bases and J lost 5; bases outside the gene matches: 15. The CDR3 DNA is TGTGCCAGCAGCGTGAATGTGGTGGCGAGCGGGACTGAGACCCAGTACTTC. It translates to CASSVNVVASGTETQYF.

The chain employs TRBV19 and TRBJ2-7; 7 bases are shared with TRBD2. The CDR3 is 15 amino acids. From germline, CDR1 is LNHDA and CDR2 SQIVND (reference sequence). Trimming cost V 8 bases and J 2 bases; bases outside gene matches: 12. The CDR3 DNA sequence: TGTGCCAGTTCGATCACGGGACTACCAGCCTACGAGCAGTACTTC. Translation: CASSITGLPAYEQYF.

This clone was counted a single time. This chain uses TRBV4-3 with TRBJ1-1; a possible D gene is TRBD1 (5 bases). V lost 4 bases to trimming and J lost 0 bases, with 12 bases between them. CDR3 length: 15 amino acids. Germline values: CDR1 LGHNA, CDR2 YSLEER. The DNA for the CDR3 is TGCGCCAGCAGCCTAACCAGGGCATTGAACACTGAAGCTTTCTTT. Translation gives CASSLTRALNTEAFF.

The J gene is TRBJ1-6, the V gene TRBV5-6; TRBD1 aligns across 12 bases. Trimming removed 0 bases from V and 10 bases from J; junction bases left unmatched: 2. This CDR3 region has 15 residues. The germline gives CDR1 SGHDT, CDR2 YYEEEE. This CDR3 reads CASSLGGTGGSPLHF. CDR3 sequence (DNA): TGTGCCAGCAGCTTGGGTGGGACAGGGGGCTCACCCCTCCACTTT.

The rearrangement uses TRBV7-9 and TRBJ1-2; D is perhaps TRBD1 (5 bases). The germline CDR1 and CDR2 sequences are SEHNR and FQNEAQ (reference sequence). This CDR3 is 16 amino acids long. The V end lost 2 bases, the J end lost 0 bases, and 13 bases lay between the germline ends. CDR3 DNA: TGTGCCAGCAGCTTACTACCAGGGAGCCCTAACTATGGCTACACCTTC. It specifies CASSLLPGSPNYGYTF. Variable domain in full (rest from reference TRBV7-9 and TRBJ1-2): DTGVSQNPRHKITKRGQNVTFRCDPISEHNRLYWYRQTLGQGPEFLTYFQNEAQLEKSRLLSDRFSAERPKGSFSTLEIQRTEQGDSAMYLCASSLLPGSPNYGYTFGSGTRLTVV.

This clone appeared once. For the CDR3, the DNA is TGTGCCAGCAGTGGGAGAGCCGGGACGGCGGACTACGAGCAGTACTTC. Residues: CASSGRAGTADYEQYF. V gene TRBV2 combines with J gene TRBJ2-7, with D possibly called TRBD1 or TRBD2 (5 bases each). The CDR3 is made up of 16 amino acids. V was cut by 4 bases and J by 3 bases, with 19 bases left in between. Germline V gives CDR1 SNHLY, CDR2 FYNNEI. Filled out from reference TRBV2 and TRBJ2-7, the complete variable domain reads EPEVTQTPSHQVTQMGQEVILRCVPISNHLYFYWYRQILGQKVEFLVSFYNNEISEKSEIFDDQFSVERPDGSNFTLKIRSTKLEDSAMYFCASSGRAGTADYEQYFGPGTRLTVT.

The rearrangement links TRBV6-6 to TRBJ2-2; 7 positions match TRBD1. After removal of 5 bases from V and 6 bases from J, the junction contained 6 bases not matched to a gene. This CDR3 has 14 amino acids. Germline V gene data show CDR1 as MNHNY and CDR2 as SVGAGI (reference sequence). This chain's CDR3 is CASSRQGWSGELFF. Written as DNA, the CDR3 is TGTGCCAGCAGTCGACAGGGATGGTCCGGGGAGCTGTTTTTT.

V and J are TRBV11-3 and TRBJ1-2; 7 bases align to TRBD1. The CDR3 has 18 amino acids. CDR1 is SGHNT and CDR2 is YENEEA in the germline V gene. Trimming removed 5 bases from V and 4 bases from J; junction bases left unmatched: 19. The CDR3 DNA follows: TGTGCCAGCAGCGACCAGGGGGTCGGGCAGGGGCACTTCTATGGCTACACCTTC. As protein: CASSDQGVGQGHFYGYTF.

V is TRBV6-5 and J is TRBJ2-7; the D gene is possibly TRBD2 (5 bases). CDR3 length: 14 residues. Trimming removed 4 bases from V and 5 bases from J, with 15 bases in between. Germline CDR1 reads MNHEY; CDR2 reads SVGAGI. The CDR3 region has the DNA TGTGCCAGCAGTTTTCGGTACGGACTCCACGAGCAGTACTTC. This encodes CASSFRYGLHEQYF.

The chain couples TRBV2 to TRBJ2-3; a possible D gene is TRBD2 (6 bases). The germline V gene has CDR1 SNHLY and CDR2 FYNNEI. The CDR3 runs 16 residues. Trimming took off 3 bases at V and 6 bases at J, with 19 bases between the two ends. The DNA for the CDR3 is TGTGCCAGCAGTGACCTCGCGGGGCAACTATTGGATACGCAGTATTTT. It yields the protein CASSDLAGQLLDTQYF.

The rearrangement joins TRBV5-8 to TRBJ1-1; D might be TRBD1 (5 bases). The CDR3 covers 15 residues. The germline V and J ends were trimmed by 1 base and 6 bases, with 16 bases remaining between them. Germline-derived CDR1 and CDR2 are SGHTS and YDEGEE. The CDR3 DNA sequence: TGTGCCAGCAGCTTGCGAGGGGTTATTTTCTCTGAAGCTTTCTTT. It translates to CASSLRGVIFSEAFF.

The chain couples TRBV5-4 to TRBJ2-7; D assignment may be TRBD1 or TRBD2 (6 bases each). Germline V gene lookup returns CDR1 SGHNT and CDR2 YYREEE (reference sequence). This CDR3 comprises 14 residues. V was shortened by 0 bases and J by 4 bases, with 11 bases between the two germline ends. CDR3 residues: CASSLGRGQYEQYF. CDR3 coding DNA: TGTGCCAGCAGCTTGGGCCGGGGGCAGTACGAGCAGTACTTC.

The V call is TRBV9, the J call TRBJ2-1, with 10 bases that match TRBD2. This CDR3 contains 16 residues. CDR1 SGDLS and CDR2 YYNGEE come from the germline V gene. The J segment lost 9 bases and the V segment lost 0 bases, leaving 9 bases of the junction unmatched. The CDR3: CASSVAMSSGRIEQFF. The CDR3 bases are TGTGCCAGCAGCGTAGCTATGTCTAGCGGGAGAATTGAGCAGTTCTTC. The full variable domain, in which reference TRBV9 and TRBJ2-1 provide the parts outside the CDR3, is DSGVTQTPKHLITATGQRVTLRCSPRSGDLSVYWYQQSLDQGLQFLIQYYNGEERAKGNILERFSAQQFPDLHSELNLSSLELGDSALYFCASSVAMSSGRIEQFFGPGTRLTVL.

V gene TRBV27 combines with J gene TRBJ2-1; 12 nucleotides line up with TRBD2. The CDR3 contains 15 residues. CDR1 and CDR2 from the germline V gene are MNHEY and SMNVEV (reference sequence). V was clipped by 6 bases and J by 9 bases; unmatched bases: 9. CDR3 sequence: CASSPTSGRTSEQFF. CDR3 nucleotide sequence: TGTGCCAGCAGCCCGACTAGCGGGAGAACAAGTGAGCAGTTCTTC.

In DNA, the CDR3 is TGCGCCAGCCGAAAGAAGGACACCGGGGCCTACGAGCAGTACTTC. It yields the protein CASRKKDTGAYEQYF. The J gene is TRBJ2-7, the V gene TRBV23-1; D may match TRBD1 or TRBD2 (5 bases each). TRBV23-1 is filed as an ORF, its function uncertain. The CDR3 totals 15 residues. The ends were cut back, 8 bases at V and 2 bases at J, with 19 bases in the middle.

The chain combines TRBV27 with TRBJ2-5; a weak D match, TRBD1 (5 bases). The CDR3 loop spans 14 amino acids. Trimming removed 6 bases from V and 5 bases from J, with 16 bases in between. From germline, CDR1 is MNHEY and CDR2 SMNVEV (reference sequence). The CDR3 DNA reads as TGTGCCAGCAGCCCTAGGGGTGATGGGGAGACCCAGTACTTC. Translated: CASSPRGDGETQYF.